These 30 T cell receptor beta chains came from one sample sequenced in a study of shared clonotypes between healthy human individuals. The assay was immunoSEQ multiplex PCR, and TCRdb's table has in-frame clones only and misses some. The table records hundreds of thousands of clones, about 96% of them present only once. In the naive CD8 group, cells lacked CD45RO and were positively selected for CCR7, so terminally differentiated effector memory CD45RA+ cells were left out. The sample consisted of naive CD8+ T cells sorted from blood. The receptors originated from a woman in her 30s in good health.

The V call is TRBV29-1, the J call TRBJ2-1, with 11 bases identical to TRBD2. This CDR3 comprises 19 residues. CDR1 and CDR2 (germline): SQVTM, ANQGSEA. J was trimmed by 1 base and V by 6 bases; bases with no gene match: 17. The CDR3 sequence is CSVQNPPTTSGTSYNEQFF. The CDR3 DNA is TGCAGCGTCCAAAATCCCCCCACGACTAGCGGGACTTCCTACAATGAGCAGTTCTTC.

This chain joins TRBV28 and TRBJ2-7; 10 nucleotides line up with TRBD1. The CDR3 totals 16 residues. Germline CDR1 and CDR2: MDHEN and SYDVKM. The V and J ends lost 3 bases and 6 bases, in that order; junction bases with no gene match: 11. As DNA, the CDR3 is TGTGCCAGCAGTTTCAGGGTAGGGACAGGGGCCCTCGAGCAGTACTTC. Amino acid sequence: CASSFRVGTGALEQYF.

The V and J genes are TRBV28 and TRBJ2-1; 9 bases align to TRBD2. Germline-derived CDR1 and CDR2 are MDHEN and SYDVKM. V dropped 3 bases and J dropped 4; count of bases not matched to a gene: 7. The CDR3 has 16 residues. The DNA of the CDR3 is TGTGCCAGCAGTTTTTTTACGACTAGCGGTTACAATGAGCAGTTCTTC. This gives the protein CASSFFTTSGYNEQFF.

This clone came up once. The rearrangement uses TRBV25-1 and TRBJ2-7; D is tentatively TRBD1 or TRBD2 (5 bases each). The CDR3 has 13 amino acids. Trimming left V 2 bases short and J 12 bases short, with 17 bases between. Germline CDR1 is MGHDK and CDR2 is SYGVNS. The CDR3 region has the DNA TGTGCCAGCAGTGAAATAAGTGAGGGGTGTCTGTACTTC. Translated: CASSEISEGCLYF.

CDR3 in DNA: TGTGCCAGCAGCTTAGCTCACGAGTGGGAGGGTAATGAGCAGTTCTTC. Translated: CASSLAHEWEGNEQFF. This sequence joins TRBV7-9 and TRBJ2-1, with 7 positions matching TRBD2. CDR3 length: 16 residues. Germline CDR1 reads SEHNR; CDR2 reads FQNEAQ (reference sequence). J gave up 7 bases and V 0 bases, and 9 bases lay outside the gene matches.

The rearrangement joins TRBV6-5 to TRBJ2-2; D may be TRBD1 or TRBD2 (5 bases each). CDR3 size: 15 residues. V dropped 2 bases and J dropped 5 bases, with 12 bases sitting between them. Germline CDR1 MNHEY, CDR2 SVGAGI. The CDR3 is CASSYVGESTGELFF. The CDR3 DNA is TGTGCCAGCAGTTACGTGGGGGAGTCGACCGGGGAGCTGTTTTTT.

J is TRBJ1-1 and V is TRBV7-9, with a possible D match to TRBD1 (5 bases). V was shortened by 2 bases and J by 3 bases, with 10 bases between the two germline ends. The CDR3 is made up of 14 amino acids. From germline, CDR1 is SEHNR and CDR2 FQNEAQ (reference sequence). The CDR3 DNA sequence: TGTGCCAGCAGCTTATTGGGCAGGGACACTGAAGCTTTCTTT. This codes for CASSLLGRDTEAFF.

This clone has a single count. V usage is TRBV5-6 and J usage is TRBJ2-5; D remains ambiguous. The J call may be in error: the DNA end matches TRBJ2-7 better. Germline values: CDR1 SGHDT, CDR2 YYEEEE. The CDR3 contains 14 residues. CDR3 protein: CASSLLAPPHEQYF. The CDR3 DNA reads as TGTGCCAGCAGCTTGTTGGCCCCCCCCCACGAGCAGTACTTC.

To note about this clone: This CDR3 is also generated by other DNA sequences in the sample. The gene calls are TRBV28 and TRBJ1-5; D gene ambiguous. The CDR3 length is 14 residues. The V gene's germline CDR1 is MDHEN and CDR2 SYDVKM. V lost 7 bases to trimming and J lost 0 bases, with 10 bases between them. CDR3 coding DNA: TGTGCCAGCACCAAGGGTTATAGCAATCAGCCCCAGCATTTT. This translates into CASTKGYSNQPQHF.

CDR3 nucleotide sequence: TGTGCCAGCACCGTGTCCCGGGACTACTACTACGAGCAGTACTTC. Its protein is CASTVSRDYYYEQYF. The rearrangement uses TRBV11-1 and TRBJ2-7; 7 nucleotides match TRBD2. The trim removed 7 bases at V and 3 bases at J, leaving 12 bases unmatched. Germline-derived CDR1 and CDR2 are SGHAT and FQDESV (reference sequence). The CDR3 is 15 residues long.

V and J are TRBV11-2 and TRBJ1-1; unclear D gene. CDR3 length: 13 residues. Germline assignment: CDR1 SGHAT and CDR2 FQNNGV. The V end was cut by 1 base, the J end by 7 bases, with 10 bases between. CDR3 nucleotide sequence: TGTGCCAGCAGCTTAGGAACGGGAGTTGAAGCTTTCTTT. It codes for CASSLGTGVEAFF.

The genes are TRBV27 and TRBJ2-3; 8 bases are shared with TRBD2. The length of the CDR3 is 14 residues. Per the germline V gene, CDR1 is MNHEY and CDR2 is SMNVEV (reference sequence). With 7 bases clipped from V and 1 base from J, the junction kept 4 bases outside the gene matches. In nucleotides, the CDR3 is TGTGCCAGCAAACCGGGACTAGGCACAGATACGCAGTATTTT. Translating gives CASKPGLGTDTQYF.

The chain is built from TRBV7-9 and TRBJ2-2; 8 nucleotides match TRBD2. The CDR3 length is 14 residues. Trimming took 5 bases from V and 5 from J; bases not matched to a gene: 4. Germline V gene data show CDR1 as SEHNR and CDR2 as FQNEAQ (reference sequence). The CDR3 reads CASSKAGDTGELFF. The CDR3 DNA is TGTGCCAGCAGCAAAGCGGGAGATACCGGGGAGCTGTTTTTT.

The chain is built from TRBV14 and TRBJ2-1; 9 nucleotides align to TRBD2. V lost 0 bases and J lost 3; bases outside the gene matches: 6. Germline loops: CDR1 SGHDN, CDR2 FVKESK. The CDR3 totals 17 residues. The CDR3: CASSQDGREGLYNEQFF. The DNA for the CDR3 is TGTGCCAGCAGCCAAGATGGGCGGGAGGGCCTCTACAATGAGCAGTTCTTC.

This clone came up a few times. The chain links TRBV4-1 to TRBJ1-1; 7 bases map to TRBD1. J was trimmed by 7 bases and V by 5 bases; bases with no gene match: 7. This CDR3 has 13 amino acids. Germline CDR1 is MGHRA and CDR2 is YSYEKL. CDR3 nucleotide sequence: TGCGCCAGCAGCACAGGGGCTGACTTTGAAGCTTTCTTT. Translation gives CASSTGADFEAFF.

In nucleotides, the CDR3 is TGCAGCGCCATACTAGCGGCGTCCTACAATGAGCAGTTCTTC. This sequence encodes CSAILAASYNEQFF. The chain carries TRBV29-1 and TRBJ2-1, with 8 nucleotides matching TRBD2. This CDR3 contains 14 residues. Germline CDR1 reads SQVTM; CDR2 reads ANQGSEA. V was pared by 7 bases and J by 1 base, with 6 bases of the junction left unmatched.

The rearrangement links TRBV11-2 to TRBJ2-3, with TRBD2 identical over 7 bases. Germline lookup yields CDR1 SGHAT and CDR2 FQNNGV. V trimming: 1 base; J trimming: 10 bases; junction bases outside the gene matches: 8. The CDR3 sequence is 14 residues long. CDR3 region: CASSLVKGAGAQYF. The CDR3 DNA reads TGTGCCAGCAGCTTAGTAAAAGGCGCGGGGGCGCAGTATTTT.

The gene calls are TRBV6-1 and TRBJ1-1; 9 bases match TRBD1. From germline, CDR1 is MNHNS and CDR2 SASEGT. The V and J ends lost 4 bases and 1 base, in that order; junction bases with no gene match: 10. CDR3 length equals 17 residues. The CDR3 loop reads CASSALRTGARNTEAFF. The CDR3 coding sequence is TGTGCCAGCAGTGCTCTTCGGACAGGGGCTAGGAACACTGAAGCTTTCTTT.

V is TRBV7-9 and J is TRBJ2-1; 12 bases line up with TRBD2. The CDR3 has 16 amino acids. Germline trimming cut 5 bases from V and 9 bases from J; bases unmatched to any gene: 11. The germline gives CDR1 SEHNR, CDR2 FQNEAQ (reference sequence). The DNA for the CDR3 is TGTGCCAGCAGCGAGCTGACTAGCGGGGGATTCGGTGAGCAGTTCTTC. Protein sequence: CASSELTSGGFGEQFF.

The chain combines TRBV6-5 with TRBJ2-3; possible D gene TRBD1, 6 bases. Deletions cut 6 bases from V and 4 bases from J, with 14 bases between. Per the germline V gene, CDR1 is MNHEY and CDR2 is SVGAGI. This CDR3 contains 14 residues. CDR3 region: CASRAGEGADTQYF. CDR3 DNA: TGTGCCAGCAGAGCAGGGGAAGGGGCAGATACGCAGTATTTT.

The rearrangement joins TRBV30 to TRBJ2-7, with D tentatively TRBD1 or TRBD2 (5 bases each). V was trimmed by 1 base and J by 2 bases, leaving 6 bases between them. Per germline, CDR1 GTSNPN and CDR2 SVGIG (reference sequence). CDR3 length: 12 residues. CDR3 coding DNA: TGTGCCTGGAGTGGGGACGCCTACGAGCAGTACTTC. Translation gives CAWSGDAYEQYF. Full variable domain (missing parts from reference TRBV30 and TRBJ2-7): SQTIHQWPATLVQPVGSPLSLECTVEGTSNPNLYWYRQAAGRGLQLLFYSVGIGQISSEVPQNLSASRPQDRQFILSSKKLLLSDSGFYLCAWSGDAYEQYFGPGTRLTVT.

This chain connects TRBV6-6 to TRBJ1-1, with a possible D match to TRBD1 (5 bases). V gave up 6 bases and J gave up 5 bases, with 19 bases separating them. The CDR3 runs 15 residues. Looked up from germline, CDR1 is MNHNY and CDR2 is SVGAGI (reference sequence). The CDR3 region has the DNA TGTGCCAGCAGCCCGGTGGGGACGTGGGATACTGAAGCTTTCTTT. Its translation: CASSPVGTWDTEAFF.

V and J are TRBV14 and TRBJ1-1, with D possibly matching TRBD1 (6 bases). This CDR3 spans 15 amino acids. The ends were cut back, 1 base at V and 3 bases at J, with 12 bases in the middle. Germline V CDR1 and CDR2: SGHDN, FVKESK. CDR3 sequence reads: CASSQVMEGDTEAFF. The CDR3 bases are TGTGCCAGCAGCCAAGTTATGGAGGGGGACACTGAAGCTTTCTTT.

The chain employs TRBV28 and TRBJ2-3; no reliable D call. CDR1 is MDHEN and CDR2 is SYDVKM in the germline V gene. V lost 6 bases and J 0 bases, leaving 16 bases between the germline ends. The CDR3 has 16 residues. CDR3 DNA sequence: TGTGCCAGCAGCACAAGGCAGACGACTAGCACAGATACGCAGTATTTT. Translated: CASSTRQTTSTDTQYF. The full variable domain, rest sourced from reference TRBV28 and TRBJ2-3, is DVKVTQSSRYLVKRTGEKVFLECVQDMDHENMFWYRQDPGLGLRLIYFSYDVKMKEKGDIPEGYSVSREKKERFSLILESASTNQTSMYLCASSTRQTTSTDTQYFGPGTRLTVL.

The chain recombines TRBV6-5 with TRBJ2-1; 10 bases align to TRBD2. Trimming cost V 6 bases and J 10 bases; bases outside gene matches: 12. Germline V gene sequence: CDR1 MNHEY, CDR2 SVGAGI. This CDR3 is 15 amino acids long. CDR3 amino acids: CASSSSGRAIGEQFF. The CDR3 DNA is TGTGCCAGCAGCTCGAGCGGGAGGGCCATTGGGGAGCAGTTCTTC.

The V gene is TRBV11-1, the J gene TRBJ2-7; 7 bases are a match to TRBD2. Germline CDR1 and CDR2: SGHAT and FQDESV (reference sequence). The V gene end was trimmed by 3 bases and the J gene end by 3 bases; junction bases not matched to a gene: 2. The CDR3 runs 13 residues. The DNA for the CDR3 is TGTGCCAGCAGCTTTGGGGAGGGCTACGAGCAGTACTTC. Translating it yields CASSFGEGYEQYF.

The V call is TRBV7-9, the J call TRBJ1-2; TRBD1 aligns across 7 bases. Germline loops: CDR1 SEHNR, CDR2 FQNEAQ (reference sequence). The CDR3 covers 14 residues. Germline trimming cut 5 bases from V and 8 bases from J; bases unmatched to any gene: 11. The DNA for the CDR3 is TGTGCCAGCAGCATGGGACAGCCTTCCCTCGGCTACACCTTC. As protein: CASSMGQPSLGYTF.

The chain has TRBV9 and TRBJ2-1; D unclear. The V end was cut by 0 bases, the J end by 11 bases, with 18 bases between. The CDR3 runs 15 residues. The germline CDR1 and CDR2 sequences are SGDLS and YYNGEE. CDR3 region: CASSVGGLEIAQQFF. CDR3 DNA sequence: TGTGCCAGCAGCGTAGGAGGCCTAGAGATTGCTCAGCAGTTCTTC. The complete variable domain, with remaining parts taken from reference TRBV9 and TRBJ2-1, reads DSGVTQTPKHLITATGQRVTLRCSPRSGDLSVYWYQQSLDQGLQFLIQYYNGEERAKGNILERFSAQQFPDLHSELNLSSLELGDSALYFCASSVGGLEIAQQFFGPGTRLTVL.

The rearrangement uses TRBV11-3 and TRBJ1-5; no firm D call. Trimming stripped 1 base from V and 9 bases from J, with 10 bases between. Germline V CDR1 and CDR2: SGHNT, YENEEA. CDR3 length: 13 amino acids. CDR3 in amino acids: CASSLAIELPQHF. DNA of the CDR3: TGTGCCAGCAGCTTAGCTATAGAATTGCCCCAGCATTTT.

This chain joins TRBV27 and TRBJ2-2; no clear D gene. This CDR3 comprises 13 residues. Trimming took off 2 bases at V and 5 bases at J, with 6 bases between the two ends. Looked up from germline, CDR1 is MNHEY and CDR2 is SMNVEV (reference sequence). The CDR3 loop reads CASSLAVTGELFF. The CDR3 bases are TGTGCCAGCAGTTTAGCGGTGACCGGGGAGCTGTTTTTT.